Listed below are T cell receptor beta chains from one sample, sequenced in a study of blood T cell repertoires in COVID-19. The table came from immunoSEQ multiplex PCR; TCRdb's copy has only in-frame clones and leaves some out. The data show 390,000 or so clones, with around 87% seen just once and 0.95% to 1.1% held by the top ten. The source material was PBMCs or T cells enriched from blood (not recorded which). These receptors all come from a young man who had recovered from COVID-19. CDR3s include the opening cysteine and the closing phenylalanine or tryptophan. Each record gives: clone size, D gene, V gene, J gene, CDR3 DNA, CDR3 protein. D genes are given only for firm matches. Not every row has a clone size; where given, it reads once, few, many or a size class.

NA,TRBD1,TRBV5-1,TRBJ2-7,TGCGCCAGCGGACAGGGAGTAGTATCGGGCGAGCAGTACTTC,CASGQGVVSGEQYF
once,TRBD2,TRBV19,TRBJ2-3,TGTGCCAGTAGTATTACGCTAGCGGGGATGATCGCAGATACGCAGTATTTT,CASSITLAGMIADTQYF
NA,TRBD1,TRBV27,TRBJ1-4,TGTGCCAGCAGTGGACAGGGGGCTAATGAAAAACTGTTTTTT,CASSGQGANEKLFF
NA,TRBD2,TRBV7-3,TRBJ2-1,TGTGCCAGCAGCTTAAGTTCTAGCGGCAATGAGCAGTTCTTC,CASSLSSSGNEQFF
NA,NA,TRBV28,TRBJ1-5,TGTGCCAGCAGTTTATGGCAGGGAGGCCAGCCCCAGCATTTT,CASSLWQGGQPQHF
few,NA,TRBV5-1,TRBJ1-5,TGCGCCAGCAGTCCAACTCCGACAGTTAGCAATCAGCCCCAGCATTTT,CASSPTPTVSNQPQHF
NA,NA,TRBV7-2,TRBJ2-2,TGTGCCAGCAGCTCCCCCCGTTGGGGGGAAAAGACCGGGGAGCTGTTTTTT,CASSSPRWGEKTGELFF
NA,TRBD1,TRBV3-1/TRBV3-2,TRBJ1-5,TGTGCCAGCAGCCAAGCGACAGGGGGGCAGCCCCAGCATTTT,CASSQATGGQPQHF
NA,TRBD1,TRBV6-1,TRBJ1-2,TGTGCCAGCAGTGAAGCGGGACAGGGTTCGTATGGCTACACCTTC,CASSEAGQGSYGYTF
NA,NA,TRBV12-5,TRBJ1-6,TGTGCTAGTGGTTTGCCCGGTAGGGGCGGTAATTCACCCCTCCACTTT,CASGLPGRGGNSPLHF
NA,TRBD2,TRBV11-3,TRBJ2-1,TGTGCCAGCAGCTTTATCGGCGGGAGAAAGTTCTTC,CASSFIGGRKFF
NA,TRBD2,TRBV18,TRBJ2-2,TGTGCCAGCTCACTCCAATGGACTAGCGCCGGGGAGCTGTTTTTT,CASSLQWTSAGELFF
NA,NA,TRBV30,TRBJ1-1,TGTGCCTGGAGTGTACACTACCAAGGGGGCACTGAAGCTTTCTTT,CAWSVHYQGGTEAFF
few,TRBD1,TRBV7-9,TRBJ1-2,TGTGCCAGCAGCCAGACAGGGTCCCTCCCTTCTAACTATGGCTACACCTTC,CASSQTGSLPSNYGYTF
NA,NA,TRBV9,TRBJ1-1,TGTGCCAGCAGCGTAGCTCTCAGGGGCTCTGAAGCTTTCTTT,CASSVALRGSEAFF
NA,TRBD1,TRBV5-1,TRBJ1-1,TGCGCCAGCAGCTTAGGACAGGGACTCGCTGAAGCTTTCTTT,CASSLGQGLAEAFF
NA,NA,TRBV5-5,TRBJ1-3,TGTGCCAGCAGCTTGCTTGCGGACACCATATATTTT,CASSLLADTIYF
NA,NA,TRBV4-1,TRBJ2-5,TGCGCCAGCAGCCAAGTTGGTTCGGGGGGCCTTCAAGAGACCCAGTACTTC,CASSQVGSGGLQETQYF
once,NA,TRBV7-9,TRBJ2-7,TGTGCCAGCAGCCTCTCACAGTACGAGCAGTACTTC,CASSLSQYEQYF
NA,NA,TRBV7-9,TRBJ1-1,TGTGCCAGCACCTCGGGGGACACTGAAGCTTTCTTT,CASTSGDTEAFF
NA,NA,TRBV6-5,TRBJ1-1,TGTGCCAGCAGCCTCATAAAGGACTGGAACACTGAAGCTTTCTTT,CASSLIKDWNTEAFF
NA,NA,TRBV18,TRBJ2-1,TGTGCCAGCTCACCAGTTGCTGAGGGTCATGAGCAGTTCTTC,CASSPVAEGHEQFF
NA,NA,TRBV11-3,TRBJ2-3,TGTGCCAGCAGCTTGGAGGAAAGTGATACGCAGTATTTT,CASSLEESDTQYF
NA,TRBD1,TRBV10-3,TRBJ1-3,TGTGCCATCAGCCCAGGACAGGGGATCTCTGGAAACACCATATATTTT,CAISPGQGISGNTIYF
once,NA,TRBV3-1/TRBV3-2,TRBJ2-7,TGTGCCAGCAGCCAAGAACTCGGGGGGCCGGGTAAGCAGTACTTC,CASSQELGGPGKQYF
NA,NA,TRBV21-1,TRBJ2-7,TGTGCCAGCAGTCCACCTAGCGGGAGGGCCAGTAAAAGATCCTACGAGCAGTACTTC,CASSPPSGRASKRSYEQYF
NA,NA,TRBV6-5,TRBJ2-7,TGTGCCAGCGAGGGGTACGGGGGCGAGCAGTACTTC,CASEGYGGEQYF
once,NA,TRBV5-5,TRBJ2-1,TGTGCCAGCAGCCAGGACAGCTACAATGAGCAGTTCTTC,CASSQDSYNEQFF
NA,NA,TRBV11-2,TRBJ2-7,TGTGCCAGCAGCTCCTTGGCGGGGTATCTCTACGAGCAGTACTTC,CASSSLAGYLYEQYF
NA,NA,TRBV5-1,TRBJ2-7,TGCGCCAGCAGCTTGGCGAGGGGGAGCTCCTACGAGCAGTACTTC,CASSLARGSSYEQYF
NA,TRBD2,TRBV24-1,TRBJ2-1,TGTGCCACCAGTCGCGGGGGGGTCGACAATGAGCAGTTCTTC,CATSRGGVDNEQFF
NA,NA,TRBV19,TRBJ1-4,TGTGCCAGTAGTATCTACCCGGGGACTAATGAAAAACTGTTTTTT,CASSIYPGTNEKLFF
NA,NA,TRBV3-1/TRBV3-2,TRBJ1-6,TGTGCCAGCAGCACTAAGGTCTCCTATAATTCACCCCTCCACTTT,CASSTKVSYNSPLHF
NA,NA,TRBV4-3,TRBJ2-3,TGCGCCAGCAGCCAAGATAGGGGAACTGATACGCAGTATTTT,CASSQDRGTDTQYF
NA,NA,TRBV5-1,TRBJ1-2,TGCGCCAGCAGCTTGGAGTTGACAAAAAGTGGCTACACCTTC,CASSLELTKSGYTF
few,TRBD2,TRBV30,TRBJ2-1,TGTGCCTGGAGTCCAGGACTAGCCAGTGAGCAGTTCTTC,CAWSPGLASEQFF
NA,NA,TRBV27,TRBJ1-1,TGTGCCAGCAGTCCCAAAGGGGGGGGCCTAAACACTGAAGCTTTCTTT,CASSPKGGGLNTEAFF
NA,TRBD1,TRBV6-5,TRBJ2-7,TGTGCCAGCAGTTACTCGACGGGACAGCCCTACGAGCAGTACTTC,CASSYSTGQPYEQYF
NA,NA,TRBV12-3/TRBV12-4,TRBJ2-7,TGTGCCAGCAGTTTAGCGGGGGGGGCGGAGCAGTACTTC,CASSLAGGAEQYF
NA,TRBD1,TRBV27,TRBJ2-7,TGTGCCAGCACCCCGGGGGGGACAGGGGTATTGGAGCAGTACTTC,CASTPGGTGVLEQYF
NA,TRBD1,TRBV19,TRBJ2-3,TGTGCCAGTAGTCCTCGGACAGGGGCCACAGATACGCAGTATTTT,CASSPRTGATDTQYF
NA,NA,TRBV14,TRBJ1-3,TGTGCCAGCAGCCAAGGACCGGACGGGATAGGAAACACCATATATTTT,CASSQGPDGIGNTIYF
NA,TRBD1,TRBV5-1,TRBJ1-1,TGCGCCAGCAGCTTGGGGGACAGAGCTATGAACACTGAAGCTTTCTTT,CASSLGDRAMNTEAFF
NA,NA,TRBV3-1/TRBV3-2,TRBJ2-2,TGTGCCAGCTCACCTACAGGGCTGGAGCTGTTTTTT,CASSPTGLELFF
NA,NA,TRBV29-1,TRBJ1-1,TGCAGCGTTGAACGCCAGAAGAACACTGAAGCTTTCTTT,CSVERQKNTEAFF
NA,NA,TRBV27,TRBJ2-1,TGTGCCAGCAGTTTCCCAGACAATGAGCAGTTCTTC,CASSFPDNEQFF